These 30 T cell receptor beta chains were sequenced from one sample in a study of identical twins. MiXCR was run by TCRdb on the 5' RACE reads, yielding one entry per CDR3 protein. Of approximately 220,000 distinct CDR3 sequences listed, 9.4% are singletons. What was sequenced was memory (CD45RO+) T cells sorted from blood. All receptors derive from a woman between 18 and 29 years old in good health.

This clonotype occurred a few times. This chain links TRBV10-1 with TRBJ2-3; D remains unclear. Germline CDR1 reads WNHNN; CDR2 reads SYGVQD (reference sequence). The V end lost 0 bases, the J end lost 3 bases, and 7 bases lay between the germline ends. CDR3 length equals 14 residues. Written as DNA, the CDR3 is TGCGCCAGCAGTGAGTCCCTCCGGACAGATACGCAGTATTTT. This translates into CASSESLRTDTQYF.

In its sample, this clonotype was seen many times. The chain joins TRBV9 to TRBJ1-1, with TRBD1 identical over 8 bases. The CDR3 totals 14 residues. Losses at the gene ends were 1 base for V and 1 base for J; bases not matched to a gene: 0. Germline V gene sequence: CDR1 SGDLS, CDR2 YYNGEE. Written as DNA, the CDR3 is TGTGCCAGCAGCGTACAGGGGGCGAACACTGAAGCTTTCTTT. Protein product: CASSVQGANTEAFF.

The rearrangement uses TRBV30 and TRBJ1-1; 8 nucleotides line up with TRBD1. The germline gives CDR1 GTSNPN, CDR2 SVGIG (reference sequence). The V segment lost 2 bases and the J segment 9 bases; nucleotides outside the gene matches: 14. This CDR3 spans 15 amino acids. DNA for the CDR3: TGTGCCTGGAGTCCATTCCGTGGACAGGGTCGGAAAGCTTTCTTT. Its protein is CAWSPFRGQGRKAFF.

This clonotype was observed a handful of times. This chain connects TRBV5-1 to TRBJ1-3; maybe TRBD1 (6 bases). In germline, CDR1 is SGHRS, CDR2 YFSETQ. V was pared by 0 bases and J by 3 bases, with 13 bases between. This CDR3 is built from 16 residues. CDR3 in DNA: TGCGCCAGCAGCTTGGTGGGGACATTAGGTGGAAACACCATATATTTT. It codes for CASSLVGTLGGNTIYF.

This clonotype is labeled as medium-sized. This chain links TRBV6-4 with TRBJ2-2, with TRBD2 identical over 8 bases. CDR1 is MRHNA, CDR2 SNTAGT, per germline. With 0 bases clipped from V and 4 bases from J, the junction kept 1 base outside the gene matches. The CDR3 spans 15 residues. CDR3 amino acids: CASSDSGTSTGELFF. CDR3 coding DNA: TGTGCCAGCAGTGACTCCGGGACTAGCACCGGGGAGCTGTTTTTT.

Only a few counts were recorded for this clonotype. The rearrangement links TRBV6-1 to TRBJ1-4, with 8 bases aligning to TRBD1. The CDR3 runs 14 residues. Trimming cost V 6 bases and J 8 bases; bases outside gene matches: 8. The V gene's germline CDR1 is MNHNS and CDR2 SASEGT. CDR3: CASSPGTGPEKLFF. The CDR3 DNA follows: TGTGCCAGCAGCCCAGGGACAGGACCCGAAAAACTGTTTTTT.

The CDR3 spells CAISASGPNTEAFF. The CDR3 coding sequence is TGTGCCATCAGTGCCTCGGGTCCGAACACTGAAGCTTTCTTT. The chain combines TRBV10-3 with TRBJ1-1; D uncertain. This CDR3 is built from 14 residues. Trimming pared 4 bases from V and 1 base from J, leaving 10 bases between. Germline V gene sequence: CDR1 ENHRY, CDR2 SYGVKD.

The rearrangement links TRBV7-2 to TRBJ2-7; D gene ambiguous. There are 12 residues in the CDR3. Trimming took off 5 bases at V and 6 bases at J, with 11 bases between the two ends. CDR1 is SGHTA and CDR2 is FQGNSA in the germline V gene. CDR3 loop: CASSPEYTEQYF. The DNA for the CDR3 is TGTGCCAGCAGCCCAGAATACACCGAGCAGTACTTC.

The V gene is TRBV7-8, the J gene TRBJ1-5; no clear D. V was cut by 8 bases and J by 0 bases, with 23 bases left in between. From germline, CDR1 is SGHVS and CDR2 FQNEAQ. The CDR3 runs to 18 residues. The CDR3 loop is CASAREDWTPYSNQPQHF. DNA of the CDR3: TGTGCCAGCGCCCGGGAAGACTGGACCCCGTATAGCAATCAGCCCCAGCATTTT.

V gene TRBV20-1 combines with J gene TRBJ2-1; possibly TRBD2 for D (5 bases). The CDR3 is 11 residues long. The V end was cut by 5 bases, the J end by 9 bases, with 11 bases between. Per germline, CDR1 DFQATT and CDR2 SNEGSKA (reference sequence). Here the CDR3 reads CSAVLRGEQFF. CDR3 nucleotides: TGCAGTGCTGTCTTACGGGGTGAGCAGTTCTTC.

This clonotype was seen once. The chain combines TRBV19 with TRBJ2-3; D might be TRBD1 or TRBD2, each matching 5 bases. The CDR3 runs to 15 residues. From germline, CDR1 is LNHDA and CDR2 SQIVND (reference sequence). The V end lost 3 bases, the J end lost 2 bases, and 12 bases lay between the germline ends. The CDR3 loop is CASSIGTTNTDTQYF. The CDR3 DNA reads as TGTGCCAGTAGTATCGGGACCACGAACACAGATACGCAGTATTTT.

This clonotype was detected a few times. The genes are TRBV14 and TRBJ2-1; a weak D match, TRBD2 (5 bases). The CDR3 extends over 17 amino acids. V was shortened by 4 bases and J by 7 bases, with 23 bases between the two germline ends. Germline values: CDR1 SGHDN, CDR2 FVKESK. CDR3 loop: CASSLPVSSRRPNEQFF. CDR3 DNA: TGTGCCAGCAGCCTACCAGTCTCTAGCCGCCGCCCAAATGAGCAGTTCTTC.

Regarding this clonotype: A read error may produce the germline difference seen at one junction end. This chain joins TRBV5-1 and TRBJ2-1; possibly TRBD1 for D (5 bases). Per the germline V gene, CDR1 is SGHRS and CDR2 is YFSETQ. This CDR3 comprises 14 residues. CDR3: CASSLGGSYSEQFF. DNA of the CDR3: TGCGCCAGCAGCTTGGGGGGCTCCTACAGTGAGCAGTTCTTC.

The V and J genes are TRBV6-5 and TRBJ1-3; D uncertain. The CDR3 runs to 17 residues. Looked up from germline, CDR1 is MNHEY and CDR2 is SVGAGI. The V gene lost 2 bases and the J gene lost 0 bases, with 14 bases spanning the gap. The CDR3 bases are TGTGCCAGCAGTTACGCCGACGTCACGATCTCTGGAAACACCATATATTTT. Translated, it gives CASSYADVTISGNTIYF.

At least ten counts were recorded for this clonotype. The chain carries TRBV7-9 and TRBJ1-5, with 7 nucleotides matching TRBD1. From germline, CDR1 is SEHNR and CDR2 FQNEAQ (reference sequence). V lost 5 bases, J lost 3 bases, and 4 bases stayed unmatched. CDR3 size: 14 residues. The CDR3 region has the DNA TGTGCCAGCAGCGCCGGACAGGACAATCAGCCCCAGCATTTT. Translating gives CASSAGQDNQPQHF.

V is TRBV19 and J is TRBJ2-3; maybe TRBD1 (7 bases). Germline V CDR1 and CDR2: LNHDA, SQIVND (reference sequence). This CDR3 region has 15 residues. With 5 bases removed from V and 3 bases from J, the gap between germline ends came to 15 bases. CDR3 in amino acids: CASSPQGGRTDTQYF. The CDR3 DNA is TGTGCCAGTAGTCCCCAGGGGGGAAGGACAGATACGCAGTATTTT.

The chain employs TRBV5-5 and TRBJ2-7, with TRBD1 identical over 12 bases. J was trimmed by 6 bases and V by 4 bases; bases with no gene match: 11. Germline-derived CDR1 and CDR2 are SGHKS and YYEKEE (reference sequence). CDR3 length: 16 amino acids. The CDR3 bases are TGTGCCAGCAGCCAACTCGGGACAGGGGGCATCGGCGAGCAGTACTTC. It encodes CASSQLGTGGIGEQYF.

The chain employs TRBV19 and TRBJ2-7; D is unresolved. CDR1 and CDR2 from the germline V gene are LNHDA and SQIVND (reference sequence). The CDR3 has 13 residues. Trimming took off 5 bases at V and 0 bases at J, with 8 bases between the two ends. The CDR3 loop is CASSRHLSYEQYF. The CDR3 DNA follows: TGTGCCAGTAGTCGGCACCTCTCCTACGAGCAGTACTTC.

This clonotype was seen only a few times. V and J are TRBV29-1 and TRBJ2-3; 7 bases are a match to TRBD1. This CDR3 spans 13 amino acids. The V gene end was trimmed by 7 bases and the J gene end by 3 bases; junction bases not matched to a gene: 7. Germline CDR1 and CDR2: SQVTM and ANQGSEA. The CDR3 loop is CSADIQGTDTQYF. CDR3 coding DNA: TGCAGCGCTGATATACAGGGGACAGATACGCAGTATTTT.

As for this clonotype: Possible read error: a much larger clone is one base away. The V gene is TRBV10-3, the J gene TRBJ2-1, with D possibly matching TRBD1 (6 bases). The CDR3 is 17 residues long. V gave up 4 bases and J gave up 0 bases, with 16 bases separating them. CDR1 ENHRY and CDR2 SYGVKD come from the germline V gene. CDR3 loop: CAISALGTRVSYNEQFF. The CDR3 DNA reads TGTGCCATCAGTGCCCTTGGGACAAGGGTCTCCTACAATGAGCAGTTCTTC.

This clonotype was recorded at least ten times. V gene TRBV10-1 combines with J gene TRBJ2-3; 11 bases match TRBD2. The CDR3 has 15 residues. Germline CDR1 WNHNN, CDR2 SYGVQD (reference sequence). J was trimmed by 4 bases and V by 3 bases; bases with no gene match: 3. The CDR3 reads CASSDSGRASDTQYF. The CDR3 DNA reads as TGCGCCAGCAGTGATAGCGGGAGGGCCTCAGATACGCAGTATTTT.

The chain recombines TRBV5-1 with TRBJ2-1; TRBD1 might be the D (6 bases). CDR1 and CDR2 from the germline V gene are SGHRS and YFSETQ. With 0 bases removed from V and 6 bases from J, the gap between germline ends came to 10 bases. The CDR3 consists of 14 residues. The CDR3 here is CASSLAGHSNEQFF. The CDR3 DNA reads TGCGCCAGCAGCTTGGCGGGACACAGCAATGAGCAGTTCTTC.

This clonotype was counted at least ten times. The chain joins TRBV20-1 to TRBJ2-3; D is unresolved. This CDR3 is built from 16 residues. Trimming stripped 0 bases from V and 0 bases from J, with 13 bases between. The germline CDR1 and CDR2 sequences are DFQATT and SNEGSKA (reference sequence). The CDR3 region is CSARDFKTLSTDTQYF. DNA for the CDR3: TGCAGTGCTAGAGATTTCAAGACTCTAAGCACAGATACGCAGTATTTT.

This clonotype was seen many times. V gene TRBV12-3 or TRBV12-4 combines with J gene TRBJ1-6; 7 nucleotides agree with TRBD1. This CDR3 comprises 15 residues. J was trimmed by 8 bases and V by 4 bases; bases with no gene match: 8. CDR3 protein: CASSSSDRVDSPLHF. The DNA of the CDR3 is TGTGCCAGCAGTTCCTCAGACAGGGTCGATTCACCCCTCCACTTT.

This clonotype was counted between two and nine times. V and J are TRBV24-1 and TRBJ2-1, with 9 positions matching TRBD1. The CDR3 spans 16 residues. Per germline, CDR1 KGHDR and CDR2 SFDVKD. V lost 4 bases and J lost 7; bases outside the gene matches: 10. As DNA, the CDR3 is TGTGCCACCAGTGACGAGACCGGGACAGGGAGGAATGAGCAGTTCTTC. Translating gives CATSDETGTGRNEQFF.

In its sample, this clonotype was seen a few times. The V gene is TRBV20-1, the J gene TRBJ2-2; TRBD2 is a possible D gene (7 bases). The V end was cut by 7 bases, the J end by 6 bases, with 18 bases between. CDR3 size: 14 residues. Germline CDR1 DFQATT, CDR2 SNEGSKA (reference sequence). CDR3 protein: CSVPMRGGSGELFF. The CDR3 DNA is TGCAGTGTTCCGATGAGGGGGGGATCCGGGGAGCTGTTTTTT.

This clonotype showed up just a few times. The chain joins TRBV20-1 to TRBJ2-1, with TRBD2 matching over 9 bases. Losses at the gene ends were 5 bases for V and 2 bases for J; bases not matched to a gene: 4. Germline V gene sequence: CDR1 DFQATT, CDR2 SNEGSKA (reference sequence). This CDR3 has 14 amino acids. The CDR3 DNA reads TGCAGTGCTCATAGACTAGCGGCCTACAATGAGCAGTTCTTC. The encoded protein is CSAHRLAAYNEQFF.

This clonotype was detected a few times. The V and J genes are TRBV30 and TRBJ2-7; 14 nucleotides agree with TRBD2. Germline V lookup: CDR1 GTSNPN, CDR2 SVGIG (reference sequence). The CDR3 length is 13 residues. Trimming took 5 bases from V and 6 from J; bases not matched to a gene: 3. CDR3 coding DNA: TGTGCCTGGGGGACTAGCGGGAGACGCGAGCAGTACTTC. It is translated as CAWGTSGRREQYF. The full variable domain, completed using reference TRBV30 and TRBJ2-7, is SQTIHQWPATLVQPVGSPLSLECTVEGTSNPNLYWYRQAAGRGLQLLFYSVGIGQISSEVPQNLSASRPQDRQFILSSKKLLLSDSGFYLCAWGTSGRREQYFGPGTRLTVT.

This clonotype has only a few counts. The genes are TRBV20-1 and TRBJ1-2, with a possible D match to TRBD1 (5 bases). Trimming took off 3 bases at V and 4 bases at J, with 9 bases between the two ends. Germline CDR1 and CDR2: DFQATT and SNEGSKA (reference sequence). This CDR3 spans 12 amino acids. The CDR3 coding sequence is TGCAGTGCTAGCGGCAGGGTCTATGGCTACACCTTC. The encoded protein is CSASGRVYGYTF.

This clonotype came up many times. V and J are TRBV30 and TRBJ1-2; 9 bases map to TRBD1. CDR3 length equals 13 residues. CDR1 is GTSNPN and CDR2 is SVGIG in the germline V gene (reference sequence). Losses at the gene ends were 0 bases for V and 8 bases for J; bases not matched to a gene: 4. CDR3 in amino acids: CAWSVGTGGGYTF. CDR3 sequence (DNA): TGTGCCTGGAGTGTTGGCACAGGGGGCGGCTACACCTTC.